A selection of T cell receptor beta chains follows, all from one sample in a study of T-cell memory formation after mild COVID-19. TCRdb fed the 5' RACE reads into MiXCR, producing one record per CDR3 protein. The sample holds about 350,000 distinct CDR3 sequences; roughly an eighth are singletons and the top ten take 22%. Sequenced input: PBMCs or a T cell subset sorted from them (not recorded which). Source of these receptors: a young man who had mild COVID-19 (a few samples of this study predate the infection). Cell type and time point are not known. CDR3s include the opening cysteine and the closing phenylalanine or tryptophan. D genes are given only for firm matches. Where a row states a size, it is once, few, many or the class of an expanded clone; other rows omit it.

v_call,d_call,clone_size,j_call,cdr3_nt,cdr3_aa
TRBV6-2/TRBV6-3,-,-,TRBJ1-5,TGTGCCAGCAGCCCCGCCCGTACAGTATATAGCAATCAGCCCCAGCATTTT,CASSPARTVYSNQPQHF
TRBV4-1,TRBD2,few,TRBJ2-5,TGCGCCAGCAGCCGCGTGGGGGGGGATGAGACCCAGTACTTC,CASSRVGGDETQYF
TRBV5-6,TRBD1,-,TRBJ1-2,TGTGCCAGCGGGTCTCCGGGACAGGGCTTTCCAAACTATGGCTACACCTTC,CASGSPGQGFPNYGYTF
TRBV28,TRBD1,-,TRBJ1-5,TGTGCCAGCATTGGACAGGGGGTCGGCCAGCCCCAGCATTTT,CASIGQGVGQPQHF
TRBV10-3,TRBD1,few,TRBJ1-2,TGTGCCATCAGTGACTCCGGACAGGGAGGAAACTATGGCTACACCTTC,CAISDSGQGGNYGYTF
TRBV12-3/TRBV12-4,-,few,TRBJ1-3,TGTGCCAGCACTATTCGGGTAGGAGGAAACACCATATATTTT,CASTIRVGGNTIYF
TRBV9,TRBD2,few,TRBJ2-3,TGTGCCAGCAGCGCCCGGACTAGCGGGGGGGCCCGGCCATTGGATACGCAGTATTTT,CASSARTSGGARPLDTQYF
TRBV7-2,TRBD1,-,TRBJ1-3,TGTGCCAGCAGCGCTCGACAGGGTCTCTCTGGAAACACCATATATTTT,CASSARQGLSGNTIYF
TRBV6-2/TRBV6-3,-,few,TRBJ1-6,TGTGCCAGCAGATGGAGCTCCTATAATTCACCCCTCCACTTT,CASRWSSYNSPLHF
TRBV7-9,TRBD2,few,TRBJ2-6,TGTGCCAGCAGCTCCGGGAGGACCTTTGGGGCCAACGTCCTGACTTTC,CASSSGRTFGANVLTF
TRBV20-1,-,few,TRBJ1-1,TGCAGTGCTAGAGATTTTAGGAGAGCCCCGAACACTGAAGCTTTCTTT,CSARDFRRAPNTEAFF
TRBV20-1,TRBD2,-,TRBJ2-1,TGCAGTGCCCCGCGGGCGGGGGTAACCTACAATGAGCAGTTCTTC,CSAPRAGVTYNEQFF
TRBV5-1,-,-,TRBJ2-1,TGCGCCAGCAGCTTGGTCAGTCATGAGCAGTTCTTC,CASSLVSHEQFF
TRBV6-2/TRBV6-3,-,few,TRBJ1-1,TGTGCCAGCATGGGACGGCACCTGGGTATGAACACTGAAGCTTTCTTT,CASMGRHLGMNTEAFF
TRBV28,-,-,TRBJ2-1,TGTGCCAGCAGTTTAACGGGGGCTGGATTGTTCTTC,CASSLTGAGLFF
TRBV5-6,TRBD1,few,TRBJ2-3,TGTGCCAGCAGCTTTCGGGACAGGGGCACAGATACGCAGTATTTT,CASSFRDRGTDTQYF
TRBV7-3,TRBD1,few,TRBJ2-5,TGTGCCAGCAGTCCACAAGGACAGGGGCAAGAGACCCAGTACTTC,CASSPQGQGQETQYF
TRBV27,TRBD1,many,TRBJ1-5,TGTGCCAGCAGCAAGGGACAGGGTGGGTCGCCCCAGCATTTT,CASSKGQGGSPQHF
TRBV5-4,-,-,TRBJ1-3,TGTGCCAGCAGCTTGGGTCCGGGGGCAAGCGGAAACACCATATATTTT,CASSLGPGASGNTIYF
TRBV10-3,-,-,TRBJ2-1,TGTGCCATCAGTGATCGGGGGCGGTTATCCAATGAGCAGTTCTTC,CAISDRGRLSNEQFF
TRBV20-1,TRBD2,few,TRBJ2-7,TGCACCGCTAGAGTGGAACGGGGGGGAAGACTACAGTACTTC,CTARVERGGRLQYF
TRBV6-5,-,few,TRBJ2-1,TGTGCCAGCTTCGAGCAGTTCTTC,CASFEQFF
TRBV7-2,-,few,TRBJ2-5,TGTGCCAGCAATGGGGATTGGGGTAGTTGGGAGACCCAGTACTTC,CASNGDWGSWETQYF
TRBV9,-,-,TRBJ1-2,TGTGCCAGCAGCGCAACGACAGATAACTATGGCTACACCTTC,CASSATTDNYGYTF
TRBV6-5,-,-,TRBJ1-5,TGTGCCAGCAGTTCATTGGGGAGGGATCAGCCCCAGCATTTT,CASSSLGRDQPQHF
TRBV12-3/TRBV12-4,-,few,TRBJ1-2,TGTGCCAGCAGTCCCCAAATTAACTATGGCTACACCTTC,CASSPQINYGYTF
TRBV6-6,-,many,TRBJ1-2,TGTGCCAGCAGCGACCGGGAGATCTATGGCTACACCTTC,CASSDREIYGYTF
TRBV10-2,-,few,TRBJ2-2,TGCGCCAGCAGTGATTTCGGCACCGGGGAGCTGTTTTTT,CASSDFGTGELFF
TRBV6-2/TRBV6-3,-,-,TRBJ2-5,TGTGCCAGCAGTTGGGCAGTAGAGACCCAGTACTTC,CASSWAVETQYF
TRBV7-9,-,-,TRBJ1-2,TGTGCCAGCAGCCCACCGCAGGGTGGCTACACCTTC,CASSPPQGGYTF
TRBV15,TRBD1,few,TRBJ2-3,TGTGCCACCAGCAAGCGGGCAGGGGGCTCCAGCACAGATACGCAGTATTTT,CATSKRAGGSSTDTQYF
TRBV7-8,-,-,TRBJ1-2,TGTGCCAGCAGCCCCTATGGGGGGGTAGGCTACACCTTC,CASSPYGGVGYTF
TRBV6-6,TRBD2,few,TRBJ2-2,TGTGCCAGCAGCGGTCTAGCGGGGGGGTATCGGGCCGGGGAGCTGTTTTTT,CASSGLAGGYRAGELFF
TRBV7-2,-,few,TRBJ2-3,TGTGCCAGCAGCTGGAGGGGTTTAATAGCAGATACGCAGTATTTT,CASSWRGLIADTQYF
TRBV20-1,-,-,TRBJ2-3,TGCAGTGCTAGAGATCCCCGAACAGTAGGAGATACGCAGTATTTT,CSARDPRTVGDTQYF
TRBV12-3/TRBV12-4,-,-,TRBJ2-2,TGTGCCAGCAGCCACAGGGATGGGGTAGGGGAGCTGTTTTTT,CASSHRDGVGELFF
TRBV5-1,-,-,TRBJ1-1,TGCGCCAGCAGTATCCAGGGTGCGGTGAACACTGAAGCTTTCTTT,CASSIQGAVNTEAFF
TRBV4-3,-,-,TRBJ2-2,TGCGCCAGCAACAAGTTGGTAGATACCGGGGAGCTGTTTTTT,CASNKLVDTGELFF
TRBV12-3/TRBV12-4,TRBD2,many,TRBJ2-1,TGTGCCAGCAGTTTAGCGTCCCTAGCGGTATACAATGAGCAGTTCTTC,CASSLASLAVYNEQFF
TRBV12-3/TRBV12-4,-,-,TRBJ2-2,TGTGCCAGCAGTTTGGACATGAACACCGGGGAGCTGTTTTTT,CASSLDMNTGELFF
TRBV6-5,TRBD2,few,TRBJ2-1,TGTGCCAGCAGTATTGTCGGGGGGGCATACAATGAGCAGTTCTTC,CASSIVGGAYNEQFF
TRBV7-2,-,-,TRBJ1-3,TGTGCCAGCAGCCTCGGGGACACCATATATTTT,CASSLGDTIYF
TRBV29-1,-,-,TRBJ1-1,TGCAGCGTTGCAGGGACTAACACTGAAGCTTTCTTT,CSVAGTNTEAFF